This TCR beta chain was retrieved from a study of T cell responses to AZD1222 COVID-19 vaccine. Study overall: Both about-4-week and about-12-week second-dose recipients were combined. Study findings and constraints: Spike-specific TCR breadth and depth rose after two AZD1222 doses. Clonal diversity may have been underestimated, and the donors were mostly white British, with more females than males.

CDR3 size: 14 residues. Per the germline V gene, CDR1 is SGHTA and CDR2 is FQGNSA. V was pared by 11 bases and J by 0 bases, with 7 bases of the junction left unmatched. Data came from immunoSEQ multiplex PCR; TCRdb stores just in-frame clones and leaves some out. The table records 110,000 to 150,000 clones, 80% to 90% of them present only once. Of note for this clone: The antigen remains undetermined.

The chain combines TRBV7-2 with TRBJ2-1; 7 nucleotides align to TRBD2. The sequence derives from an adult in good health. Here the sequenced sample was peripheral blood, taken on day 0 of AZD1222 vaccination. The CDR3 region is CASRAGLSYNEQFF. DNA of the CDR3: TGTGCCTCGCGAGCGGGACTCTCCTACAATGAGCAGTTCTTC. Based on the CDR3 plus reference TRBV7-2 and TRBJ2-1, the full variable domain is GAGVSQSPSNKVTEKGKDVELRCDPISGHTALYWYRQSLGQGLEFLIYFQGNSAPDKSGLPSDRFSAERTGGSVSTLTIQRTQQEDSAVYLCASRAGLSYNEQFFGPGTRLTVL.